This T cell receptor beta chain was captured by sequencing in a study of cytomegalovirus exposure and HLA in healthy donors (dated by TCRdb to between 2016 and 2019). Regarding the research as a whole: In an earlier analysis of fewer than 750 of the donors, under 300 Gb of sequence data and 117 million unique TCR beta sequences from about 180 million T cells were reported. Donor age, sex, ethnicity and CMV serostatus were compiled alongside the repertoire data. Among roughly 370 genotyped donors of the cohort, an average of roughly 240,000 unique TCR beta nucleotide sequences were sequenced per donor, roughly 18% of them non-productive. In addition to the first cohort of 666 subjects, a separate validation cohort of some 120 different subjects was used. Rather than drawing on any new phenotypic data, the later analysis identified candidate immune exposures from TCR beta sequences and the way those sequences occurred across donors. A later analysis re-analyzed previously published TCR beta repertoires from about 600 donors and added high-resolution HLA genotyping to study TCR occurrence patterns. A later genetic analysis used genome-wide SNP genotypes for 398 of the 666 donors, treating that subset as a discovery cohort. Using immunosequencing, the study profiled T cell repertoires from 640 or so subjects and related those repertoires to cytomegalovirus serostatus. To decide whether each TCR beta V gene segment behaved as functional or pseudogenic, an earlier analysis of 587 of the donors relied on high-throughput TCR beta sequencing. Several DR-DQ haplotypes were handled as single units for association and clustering because linkage in the cohort was strong. The study combined high-throughput TCR immunosequencing, statistical association of individual TCRs with disease status, and machine learning to predict cytomegalovirus infection status. Class I and class II HLA loci were covered by the typing at four-digit resolution. Among the 398 genotyped donors, about 85% belonged to the genetic ancestry cluster associated with self-reported Caucasian donors. Typing coverage differed by locus: A, B, C, DRB1 and DQB1 were typed in about 620-640 donors, DQA1 in 500 to 550, DPA1 in some 570, and DPB1 in just under 480. An early release covering around 630 HLA-typed donors comprised around 300 gigabases of sequencing data and around 86 million unique TCR sequences. The study was designed to test whether signatures of past pathogen exposure could be identified by cataloging public T cell receptors. All discovery cohort repertoires had been generated using a single sequencing platform.

Turning to this clone: No antigen is known for it. Per-base qualities were not stored, and no clone one base away is much larger.

The paper's findings and limits, for the study overall: Most CMV-associated TCR beta chains appeared to be HLA-restricted in a later analysis, and the HLA associations seemed to be driven largely by CMV exposure. Strong co-occurrence of HLA alleles, especially DR and DQ, made assigning TCR associations to individual alleles difficult. The classifier was reported to diagnose cytomegalovirus status with high specificity and sensitivity in both the original and validation cohorts. According to a later analysis, TCR association rates differed among HLA loci, with DRB1 alleles showing the most associated TCRs and HLA-C alleles showing the fewest. In the study, 150 to 200 TCR beta chains were listed as associated with cytomegalovirus. Several of the top co-occurrence clusters appeared to be linked to parvovirus B19, influenza, CMV and Epstein-Barr virus, according to a later analysis. The only immune exposure information available for the cohort was CMV serostatus. V-gene and J-gene trimming of TCR beta chains was associated with a missense DCLRE1C variant in a later genetic analysis, and the association was replicated in an independent cohort. Linkage disequilibrium might explain the correlated functional status among segregating V segments, but an unknown experimental factor could not be ruled out. Compared with equally common non-associated chains, HLA-associated TCR beta chains in a later analysis were more clonally expanded and had lower generation probabilities. Presence/absence analyses assumed roughly uniform sequencing depth across donors, an assumption that may not hold. In vitro tests confirmed that a few of the cytomegalovirus-associated TCR beta chains recognize cytomegalovirus antigens. Across donors, most TCR sequences were observed very rarely, whereas some public TCRs were present in many individuals. Compared with the approximately 670-donor mean, donors in an Asian-associated ancestry cluster had fewer N-insertions in productive TCRs, according to a later genetic analysis. The authors suggested that the approach could potentially be generalized to other disease states and immunological phenotypes. Specific HLA alleles were associated with 16,951 TCR beta sequences at a false discovery rate of 0.05 in a later analysis. The sequencing pipeline was judged likely to have produced a cluster of highly shared sequence variants as a technical artifact. Only TCR beta chains were sequenced in this cohort, and the absence of alpha or paired-chain data limited detectable features. Some IMGT-functional V segments, including TRBV6-2 and TRBV6-3, could not be told apart with the 87-base-pair reads, so those segments were excluded. Broadly in line with IMGT annotations, most TCR beta V segments showed up in productive rearrangements about 87% or about 30% of the time in an earlier analysis of about 500 of the donors. A further reported finding was that TCR beta sequences accurately predicted the HLA-A and HLA-B alleles for most subjects in the first cohort. Because HLA typing was missing for some donors at each locus, association tests included only the typed subset. The earlier analysis of nearly 600 of the donors excluded 15 to 20 rarely observed V segments, including chromosome 9 orphons, because counts were too low.

Receptor libraries were prepared by the immunoSEQ multiplex PCR assay. A mixture of 60 forward primers for TCR Vbeta segments and 13 reverse primers for TCR Jbeta segments was used in the multiplex PCR. The CDR3 region of rearranged TCR beta genes was amplified from genomic DNA by a multiplex PCR assay. The amplified TCR beta libraries were sequenced on the Illumina HiSeq System as 87-base-pair reads. The authors' pipeline ran thus. A later analysis counted about 80 million unique TCR beta chains across the 666 repertoires, and some 12 million of these chains were shared by at least two donors. Raw reads were error-corrected and collapsed into unique sequences with a nearest-neighbor algorithm that merged closely related sequences to remove PCR and sequencing errors. Alignment of CDR3 sequences to IMGT reference sequences was used to assign V, D and J gene segments. For a sequence to be retained, at least a six-nucleotide match to both a V gene segment and a J gene segment was required. A rearrangement counted as productive if the CDR3 had no stop codons and remained in frame with V and J, and every other rearrangement counted as non-productive. Following IMGT convention, CDR3 was defined as the stretch from the second conserved V-encoded cysteine up to the conserved J-encoded phenylalanine. In an earlier analysis of approximately 590 of the donors, sequences lacking an unambiguous match to a single V gene segment were excluded. An earlier analysis of approximately 590 of the donors classified V segments as functional when productive rearrangements were above 56.7% and as segregating when the standard deviation between donors was above 5%. A statistical classification framework was built for diagnosing cytomegalovirus status from the catalog of TCR beta chain sequences. V and J gene assignment, in a later analysis, came from comparing TCR nucleotide sequences with IMGT/GENE-DB human TR gene sequences. In a later analysis, CDR3 sequences and most-parsimonious VDJ recombination scenarios were assigned using the TCRdist pipeline. In a later analysis, each TCR beta chain was defined by its CDR3 amino acid sequence together with its V-gene family, and reads lacking a unique V-gene family were excluded. To address suspected cross-contamination and a sequencing artifact, a later analysis removed 592 highly shared, low-generation-probability nucleotide sequences. In a later analysis, a clonal expansion index for each public chain was calculated from normalized within-repertoire ranks of inferred template counts. In a later analysis, generation probabilities were computed with a VDJ recombination model fitted to out-of-frame rearrangements, and the resulting probabilities were checked against IGoR. In a later analysis, hypergeometric tests were used to score TCR-TCR, TCR-HLA and TCR-CMV co-occurrence, with a repertoire-size bias correction applied to TCR pairs. To estimate false discovery rates, a later analysis permuted the HLA or CMV assignments 20 times. A later analysis grouped co-occurring TCRs with DBSCAN, adding TCRdist sequence similarity when clustering within HLA-allele-positive subsets. Repertoires with fewer than 30,000 or more than 120,000 public chains were left out of co-occurrence clustering, as were a handful of repertoires with anomalous nucleotide sharing. Sourced from immuneACCESS, this table was stored by TCRdb with only in-frame sequences that have V and J called. A share of the clones is absent; for the studies checked, an unresolved V gene accounts for under half, and the remainder has no known explanation. V and J calls and clone size are copied from that table; D and trimming were computed from the DNA. This sample has roughly 200,000 clones in its table, and 65% to 85% of those were observed once. About 2.6% of the sample is taken by the ten largest.

The cohort comprised around 700 healthy bone marrow donors. Cohort members were all nominally healthy when sampled, although unrecorded immune exposures were likely present. The donor was CMV seronegative and belonged to the group of over 300 seronegative cohort members. A peripheral blood sample was collected from each donor, and TCR beta sequencing was performed on peripheral blood mononuclear cells. The Qiagen DNeasy Blood Extraction Kit was used to extract genomic DNA from the blood cell samples. Inclusive of the bounding cysteine and phenylalanine, the CDR3 is 16 residues long. This entry keeps only the CDR3 DNA: 48 bases, framed from base 1. The germline V gene sets CDR1 to SQVTM and CDR2 to ANQGSEA. Trimming removed 5 bases from V and 2 bases from J; the gene matches leave 10 bases unexplained.

Sequencing used PBMCs. The sequence was obtained from a female donor in good health and CMV-seronegative. The chain links TRBV29-1 with TRBJ2-1; 9 bases in the junction line up with TRBD2. The CDR3 protein sequence reads: CSVKGVSGGPYNEQFF. The nucleotide sequence reads TGCAGCGTTAAAGGGGTTAGCGGGGGCCCCTACAATGAGCAGTTCTTC.